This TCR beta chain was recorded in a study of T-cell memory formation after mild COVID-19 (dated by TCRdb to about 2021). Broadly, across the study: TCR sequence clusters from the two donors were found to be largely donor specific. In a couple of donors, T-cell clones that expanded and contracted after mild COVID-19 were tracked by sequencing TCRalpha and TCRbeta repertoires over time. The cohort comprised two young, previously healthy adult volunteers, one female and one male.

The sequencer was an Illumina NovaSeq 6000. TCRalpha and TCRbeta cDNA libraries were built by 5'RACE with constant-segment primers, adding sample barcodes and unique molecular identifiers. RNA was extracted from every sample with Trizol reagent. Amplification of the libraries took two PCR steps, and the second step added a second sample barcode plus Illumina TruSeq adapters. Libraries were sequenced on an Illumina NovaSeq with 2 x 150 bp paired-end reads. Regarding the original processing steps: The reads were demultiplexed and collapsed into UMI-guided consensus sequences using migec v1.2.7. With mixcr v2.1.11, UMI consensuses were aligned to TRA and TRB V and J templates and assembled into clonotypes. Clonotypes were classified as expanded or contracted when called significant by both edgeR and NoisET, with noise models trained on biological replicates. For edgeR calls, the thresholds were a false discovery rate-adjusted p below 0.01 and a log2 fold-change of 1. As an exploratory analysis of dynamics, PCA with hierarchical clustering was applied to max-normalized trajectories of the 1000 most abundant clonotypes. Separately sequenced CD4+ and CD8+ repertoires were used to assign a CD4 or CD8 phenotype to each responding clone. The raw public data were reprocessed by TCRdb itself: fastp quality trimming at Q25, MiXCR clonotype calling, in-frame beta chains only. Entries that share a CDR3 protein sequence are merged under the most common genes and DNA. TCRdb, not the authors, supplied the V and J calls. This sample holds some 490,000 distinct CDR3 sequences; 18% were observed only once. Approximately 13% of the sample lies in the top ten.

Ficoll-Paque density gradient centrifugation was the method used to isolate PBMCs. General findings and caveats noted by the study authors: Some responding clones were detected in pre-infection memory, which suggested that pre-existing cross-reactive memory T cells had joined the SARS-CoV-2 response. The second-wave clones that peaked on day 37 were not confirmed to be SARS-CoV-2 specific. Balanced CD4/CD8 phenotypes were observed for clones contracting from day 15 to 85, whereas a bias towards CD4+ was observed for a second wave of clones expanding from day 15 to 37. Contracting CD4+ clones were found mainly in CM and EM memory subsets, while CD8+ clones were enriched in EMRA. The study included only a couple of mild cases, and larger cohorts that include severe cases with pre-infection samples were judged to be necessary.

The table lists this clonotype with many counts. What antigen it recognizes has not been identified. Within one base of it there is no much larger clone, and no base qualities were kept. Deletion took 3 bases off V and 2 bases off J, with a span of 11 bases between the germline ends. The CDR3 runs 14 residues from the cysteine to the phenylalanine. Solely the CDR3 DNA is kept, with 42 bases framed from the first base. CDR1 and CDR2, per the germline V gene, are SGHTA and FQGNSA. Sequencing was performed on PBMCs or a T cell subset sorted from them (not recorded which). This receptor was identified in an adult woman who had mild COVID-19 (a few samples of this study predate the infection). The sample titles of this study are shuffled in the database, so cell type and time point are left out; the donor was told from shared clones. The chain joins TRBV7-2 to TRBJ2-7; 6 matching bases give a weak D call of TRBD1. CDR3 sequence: CASSFARGAYEQYF. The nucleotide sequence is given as TGTGCCAGCAGCTTCGCCAGGGGAGCCTACGAGCAGTACTTC.